Below are 19 T cell receptor beta chains sequenced from a single sample in a study of OX40 agonist ivuxolimab in advanced cancers. The repertoire was sequenced with immunoSEQ multiplex PCR; TCRdb's copy has only in-frame clones and lacks some. Here the sample spans roughly 30,000 clones, 74% being singletons. Sequenced here: CD4+ or CD8+ T cells sorted from blood, sampled in a trial of the OX40 agonist ivuxolimab. The receptors derive from an adult with an advanced solid tumor such as melanoma, head and neck, liver or kidney cancer.

The genes are TRBV2 and TRBJ2-2; D gene unclear. This CDR3 contains 15 residues. Germline CDR1 is SNHLY and CDR2 is FYNNEI. V lost 2 bases, J lost 1 base, and 8 bases lay in between. Here the CDR3 reads CASSEWRWNTGELFF. DNA for the CDR3: TGTGCCAGCAGTGAATGGCGGTGGAACACCGGGGAGCTGTTTTTT.

The V call is TRBV6-6, the J call TRBJ2-3; the D is unclear. The CDR3 contains 14 residues. The ends were cut back, 0 bases at V and 6 bases at J, with 10 bases in the middle. CDR1 and CDR2 from the germline V gene are MNHNY and SVGAGI (reference sequence). CDR3 sequence: CASSYSIYSDTQYF. The CDR3 region has the DNA TGTGCCAGCAGTTACTCGATTTACTCCGATACGCAGTATTTT.

This rearrangement joins TRBV11-2 to TRBJ2-4, with D perhaps TRBD1 (6 bases). Trimming stripped 5 bases from V and 13 bases from J, with 15 bases between. CDR3 length equals 12 residues. The germline CDR1 and CDR2 sequences are SGHAT and FQNNGV. The CDR3 DNA follows: TGTGCCAGCAGCCGCCGGTCTCAGGGGCAGTACTTC. It encodes CASSRRSQGQYF.

The chain combines TRBV4-2 with TRBJ2-5; 8 bases are shared with TRBD2. Germline CDR1 LGHNA, CDR2 YNFKEQ. The CDR3 covers 16 residues. V lost 4 bases and J lost 5; bases outside the gene matches: 12. The CDR3, as DNA: TGTGCCAGCAGCCGAGGGCGGGGGGATTCAGGGGAGACCCAGTACTTC. It codes for CASSRGRGDSGETQYF.

This clone was recorded once. The chain combines TRBV7-2 with TRBJ1-6, with TRBD1 matching 8 bases. Germline CDR1 reads SGHTA; CDR2 reads FQGNSA. This CDR3 is built from 16 residues. With 1 base clipped from V and 5 bases from J, the junction kept 4 bases outside the gene matches. For the CDR3, the DNA is TGTGCCAGCAGCTTAGGGGGACAGGCAAATAATTCACCCCTCCACTTT. Translation: CASSLGGQANNSPLHF.

This clone was found a few times. The chain combines TRBV5-1 with TRBJ1-4; D is ambiguous. Germline CDR1 and CDR2: SGHRS and YFSETQ. Between the trimmed V and J ends, which lost 0 bases and 2 bases, there was a span of 8 bases. The CDR3 contains 15 residues. The CDR3 sequence is CASSLGRPTNEKLFF. The CDR3 bases are TGCGCCAGCAGCTTGGGCCGGCCGACTAATGAAAAACTGTTTTTT. The full variable domain, in which reference TRBV5-1 and TRBJ1-4 provide the parts outside the CDR3, is KAGVTQTPRYLIKTRGQQVTLSCSPISGHRSVSWYQQTPGQGLQFLFEYFSETQRNKGNFPGRFSGRQFSNSRSEMNVSTLELGDSALYLCASSLGRPTNEKLFFGSGTQLSVL.

The gene calls are TRBV19 and TRBJ1-2; tentative D call: TRBD1 (6 bases). The V end lost 2 bases, the J end lost 6 bases, and 19 bases lay between the germline ends. CDR3 length equals 16 residues. Germline CDR1 is LNHDA and CDR2 is SQIVND (reference sequence). The CDR3 sequence: CASSIRGTGAQDGYTF. The CDR3, as DNA: TGTGCCAGTAGTATAAGGGGAACGGGGGCGCAGGATGGCTACACCTTC.

The chain couples TRBV19 to TRBJ1-1; D gene ambiguous. CDR1 LNHDA and CDR2 SQIVND come from the germline V gene (reference sequence). V was pared by 0 bases and J by 11 bases, with 16 bases between. This CDR3 is 14 amino acids long. CDR3 sequence (DNA): TGTGCCAGTAGTATAGATACGAGTGCGGCTGCCGCTTTCTTT. This gives the protein CASSIDTSAAAAFF.

This chain connects TRBV6-5 to TRBJ1-1; the D gene is possibly TRBD1 (6 bases). Germline V gene sequence: CDR1 MNHEY, CDR2 SVGAGI. The CDR3 is 15 amino acids. Trimming shortened V by 0 bases and J by 4 bases, and 12 bases separated the two germline ends. The CDR3 sequence is CASSYSGGASTEAFF. The CDR3 region has the DNA TGTGCCAGCAGTTACTCAGGGGGGGCGAGCACTGAAGCTTTCTTT.

The chain uses TRBV5-1 and TRBJ1-1; 9 bases map to TRBD1. The junction had 7 bases not matched to a gene; V was cut back by 0 bases and J by 10 bases. The CDR3 is made up of 14 amino acids. CDR1 SGHRS and CDR2 YFSETQ come from the germline V gene. The CDR3 spells CASSLDTGTGRAFF. CDR3 nucleotide sequence: TGCGCCAGCAGCTTGGATACCGGGACAGGGAGAGCTTTCTTT.

The chain carries TRBV28 and TRBJ1-1, with D unresolved. Trimming took off 3 bases at V and 4 bases at J, with 12 bases between the two ends. CDR3 length equals 14 residues. CDR1 is MDHEN and CDR2 is SYDVKM in the germline V gene. For the CDR3, the DNA is TGTGCCAGCAGTTTTGCAGGCCTTGGCACTGAAGCTTTCTTT. This codes for CASSFAGLGTEAFF.

The V call is TRBV10-3, the J call TRBJ1-2; no clear D gene. Trimming shortened V by 4 bases and J by 4 bases, and 7 bases separated the two germline ends. The CDR3 has 12 amino acids. Per germline, CDR1 ENHRY and CDR2 SYGVKD. The CDR3 nucleotides are TGTGCCATCAGTGTAGACACCTATGGCTACACCTTC. This sequence encodes CAISVDTYGYTF.

Only a few counts were recorded for this clone. This chain links TRBV6-1 with TRBJ1-2, with a tentative D call TRBD1 (5 bases). Trimming cost V 2 bases and J 2 bases, with 9 bases left between them. This CDR3 region has 14 residues. The germline gives CDR1 MNHNS, CDR2 SASEGT. The CDR3 DNA reads as TGTGCCAGCAGTGAACAGGGCGTAAACTATGGCTACACCTTC. Its translation is CASSEQGVNYGYTF.

CDR3 in DNA: TGTGCCAGCAGCTTAGAGAGGGCTCGCGGCTACACCTTC. Translating gives CASSLERARGYTF. The V gene is TRBV7-6, the J gene TRBJ1-2, with D unclear. This CDR3 is 13 amino acids long. V was cut by 1 base and J by 8 bases, with 11 bases left in between. Germline values: CDR1 SGHVS, CDR2 FNYEAQ.

This clone was observed a handful of times. The V call is TRBV7-2, the J call TRBJ2-3; D could derive from TRBD1 or TRBD2 (6 bases each). Germline CDR1 reads SGHTA; CDR2 reads FQGNSA. The CDR3 sequence is 16 residues long. V was shortened by 1 base and J by 6 bases, with 17 bases between the two germline ends. CDR3 DNA: TGTGCCAGCAGCTTAGGTGGGGGGCGGGGCGCCGATACGCAGTATTTT. The encoded protein is CASSLGGGRGADTQYF.

A few counts support this clone. This chain connects TRBV6-4 to TRBJ2-7, with unresolved D. The CDR3 spans 15 residues. Germline lookup yields CDR1 MRHNA and CDR2 SNTAGT. Trimming took 3 bases from V and 2 from J, leaving 14 bases between them. The CDR3 sequence: CASSEFGRQAYEQYV. In nucleotides, the CDR3 is TGTGCCAGCAGTGAATTTGGTAGGCAGGCCTACGAGCAGTACGTC.

On this clone: The sample has other DNA sequences that encode this CDR3 too. The V and J genes are TRBV7-9 and TRBJ2-2, with D hard to call. CDR1 is SEHNR, CDR2 FQNEAQ, per germline (reference sequence). This CDR3 is 12 amino acids long. The V and J ends lost 3 bases and 4 bases respectively, with 3 bases between them. The chain's CDR3 is CASSLSTGELFF. CDR3 in DNA: TGTGCCAGCAGCTTGAGCACCGGGGAGCTGTTTTTT.

The chain recombines TRBV29-1 with TRBJ2-1; D unclear. The CDR3 is made up of 12 amino acids. V was cut by 6 bases and J by 1 base, with 7 bases left in between. The germline gives CDR1 SQVTM, CDR2 ANQGSEA. The CDR3 loop is CSVRSSYNEQFF. In DNA, the CDR3 is TGCAGCGTCAGGTCGTCCTACAATGAGCAGTTCTTC.

The rearrangement links TRBV6-1 to TRBJ1-4; a weak D match, TRBD1 (6 bases). Germline V lookup: CDR1 MNHNS, CDR2 SASEGT. The CDR3 has 15 amino acids. V was cut by 5 bases and J by 5 bases, with 15 bases left in between. The CDR3 DNA reads TGTGCCAGCAGTCATTTGGGGGGCCTGAATGAAAAACTGTTTTTT. It specifies CASSHLGGLNEKLFF.